A selection of T cell receptor beta chains follows, all from one sample in a study of T-cell memory formation after mild COVID-19. Using its own MiXCR run on the 5' RACE reads, TCRdb lists one record per CDR3 protein. This sample has hundreds of thousands of distinct CDR3 sequences, with roughly 25% found just once. The source material was PBMCs or a T cell subset sorted from them (not recorded which). Receptors originate from an adult woman who had mild COVID-19 (a few samples of this study predate the infection). Cell type and time point are not known. Each CDR3 is given without its conserved first and last residue. Each record gives: CDR3 length, J gene, V gene, CDR3 protein.

CDR3 length: 16; J gene: TRBJ2-2; V gene: TRBV21-1; CDR3 protein: ASSTILEGAWRLGELF
CDR3 length: 14; J gene: TRBJ2-6; V gene: TRBV3-1; CDR3 protein: ASSQGVSPGANVLT
CDR3 length: 15; J gene: TRBJ2-7; V gene: TRBV7-8; CDR3 protein: ASSPGPGAGPSYEQY
CDR3 length: 12; J gene: TRBJ1-1; V gene: TRBV7-3; CDR3 protein: ASSRDGGNTEAF
CDR3 length: 12; J gene: TRBJ1-2; V gene: TRBV12-3/TRBV12-4; CDR3 protein: ASSTGTGVFGYT
CDR3 length: 11; J gene: TRBJ2-2; V gene: TRBV20-1; CDR3 protein: SAHLLNTGELF
CDR3 length: 12; J gene: TRBJ2-1; V gene: TRBV12-3/TRBV12-4; CDR3 protein: ASGPHRERNEQF
CDR3 length: 11; J gene: TRBJ1-4; V gene: TRBV5-4; CDR3 protein: ASSLGRQEKLF
CDR3 length: 13; J gene: TRBJ1-1; V gene: TRBV9; CDR3 protein: ASSEWGDGNTEAF
CDR3 length: 12; J gene: TRBJ2-1; V gene: TRBV4-1; CDR3 protein: ASSQGADYNEQF
CDR3 length: 11; J gene: TRBJ1-1; V gene: TRBV12-3/TRBV12-4; CDR3 protein: ASSLYSGTEAF
CDR3 length: 12; J gene: TRBJ2-5; V gene: TRBV11-1; CDR3 protein: ASSLLTVGETQY
CDR3 length: 16; J gene: TRBJ1-4; V gene: TRBV7-8; CDR3 protein: ASSLVWYRGPAAEKLF
CDR3 length: 14; J gene: TRBJ2-3; V gene: TRBV19; CDR3 protein: ASSKYLNYPTDTQY
CDR3 length: 13; J gene: TRBJ1-6; V gene: TRBV4-3; CDR3 protein: ASSQAGQGNSPLH
CDR3 length: 12; J gene: TRBJ1-2; V gene: TRBV3-1; CDR3 protein: ASSQVGARNGYT
CDR3 length: 10; J gene: TRBJ2-1; V gene: TRBV15; CDR3 protein: ATSRDRTEQF
CDR3 length: 14; J gene: TRBJ1-1; V gene: TRBV14; CDR3 protein: ASSQAGRTANTEAF
CDR3 length: 10; J gene: TRBJ2-1; V gene: TRBV27; CDR3 protein: ASSFGTAEQF
CDR3 length: 14; J gene: TRBJ2-7; V gene: TRBV4-1; CDR3 protein: ASSRSQGVSSYEQY
CDR3 length: 11; J gene: TRBJ1-2; V gene: TRBV24-1; CDR3 protein: ATSDRRGDGYT
CDR3 length: 12; J gene: TRBJ2-3; V gene: TRBV9; CDR3 protein: ASSGTSGRDTQY
CDR3 length: 11; J gene: TRBJ2-1; V gene: TRBV20-1; CDR3 protein: SAIRGSYNEQF
CDR3 length: 11; J gene: TRBJ2-7; V gene: TRBV9; CDR3 protein: ASSVESGREQY
CDR3 length: 13; J gene: TRBJ2-5; V gene: TRBV12-3/TRBV12-4; CDR3 protein: ASSLVVREGRTQY
CDR3 length: 14; J gene: TRBJ2-7; V gene: TRBV3-1; CDR3 protein: ASSPSRRAGGSEQY
CDR3 length: 15; J gene: TRBJ2-5; V gene: TRBV7-6; CDR3 protein: ASSLGGLAGDEETQY
CDR3 length: 15; J gene: TRBJ1-3; V gene: TRBV13; CDR3 protein: ASSQTGGSDSGNTIY
CDR3 length: 15; J gene: TRBJ2-1; V gene: TRBV6-2/TRBV6-3; CDR3 protein: ASSYLRSEGDWDEQF
CDR3 length: 14; J gene: TRBJ2-2; V gene: TRBV4-1; CDR3 protein: ASSPTSGASTGELF
CDR3 length: 11; J gene: TRBJ1-2; V gene: TRBV3-1; CDR3 protein: ASRPGQGGGYT
CDR3 length: 12; J gene: TRBJ1-1; V gene: TRBV12-3/TRBV12-4; CDR3 protein: ASSLGYGGTEAF
CDR3 length: 11; J gene: TRBJ1-1; V gene: TRBV29-1; CDR3 protein: SVDRQRGTEAF
CDR3 length: 13; J gene: TRBJ2-1; V gene: TRBV5-1; CDR3 protein: ASSPGLAGGLEQF
CDR3 length: 12; J gene: TRBJ1-4; V gene: TRBV7-9; CDR3 protein: ASATDRENEKLF
CDR3 length: 12; J gene: TRBJ2-2; V gene: TRBV5-6; CDR3 protein: ASTRQGSTGELF
CDR3 length: 11; J gene: TRBJ1-1; V gene: TRBV30; CDR3 protein: AWSEGGWTEAF
CDR3 length: 10; J gene: TRBJ1-1; V gene: TRBV6-6; CDR3 protein: ASSYRDSEAF
CDR3 length: 8; J gene: TRBJ2-4; V gene: TRBV29-1; CDR3 protein: SVAGDIQY
CDR3 length: 14; J gene: TRBJ2-1; V gene: TRBV6-6; CDR3 protein: ASSYLGGILDNEQF
CDR3 length: 10; J gene: TRBJ2-7; V gene: TRBV6-1; CDR3 protein: ASSENLWEQY
CDR3 length: 10; J gene: TRBJ1-3; V gene: TRBV5-1; CDR3 protein: ASSPETDTIY
CDR3 length: 14; J gene: TRBJ2-3; V gene: TRBV29-1; CDR3 protein: SVAPTPGQGGDTQY
CDR3 length: 11; J gene: TRBJ2-5; V gene: TRBV7-2; CDR3 protein: ASSSRTQETQY
CDR3 length: 11; J gene: TRBJ2-7; V gene: TRBV7-9; CDR3 protein: ASSKTSRYEQY
CDR3 length: 12; J gene: TRBJ2-3; V gene: TRBV7-2; CDR3 protein: ASSYGTPTDTQY
CDR3 length: 13; J gene: TRBJ1-6; V gene: TRBV6-5; CDR3 protein: ASSKNRGEISPLH
CDR3 length: 14; J gene: TRBJ2-3; V gene: TRBV4-3; CDR3 protein: ASSQERSGRRDTQY
CDR3 length: 15; J gene: TRBJ2-1; V gene: TRBV24-1; CDR3 protein: ATSDHPGLGSYNEQF
CDR3 length: 12; J gene: TRBJ2-5; V gene: TRBV20-1; CDR3 protein: SATSRTAGDTQY
CDR3 length: 13; J gene: TRBJ1-4; V gene: TRBV4-1; CDR3 protein: ASSRQTGGFEKLF